This T cell receptor beta chain was profiled in a study of T-cell reconstitution after alpha-beta-depleted transplantation in children. Broader study findings: When one year had passed after transplant, most T-cell counts and diversity came from newly produced T cells. Some patients' high day-60 TCRbeta diversity was attributed to recipient cells surviving conditioning.

This clonotype was seen repeatedly, ten times or more. The antigen is undetermined. Germline CDR1 is SGHRS and CDR2 is YFSETQ. This CDR3 comprises 13 residues. V was pared by 3 bases and J by 7 bases, with 12 bases between. Library preparation (for TCRbeta) was performed with unique molecular identifiers. TCRdb used MiXCR to reprocess the PCR reads, holding one entry per CDR3 protein. The sample lists 120,000 to 150,000 distinct CDR3 sequences, 8.8% seen once, with 15% to 20% in the top ten. This chain joins TRBV5-1 and TRBJ2-3; D remains ambiguous. The sequencing here drew on PBMCs, mostly from graft donor cells, taken 180 days after TCRalphabeta/CD19-depleted stem cell transplant. This receptor was obtained from a female patient aged 2 to 10 who had a stem cell transplant for congenital amegakaryocytic thrombocytopenia, so the T cells may come from the graft donor. CDR3 sequence reads: CASSSVSRHTQYF. The CDR3 coding sequence is TGCGCCAGCAGCTCGGTCTCCAGGCATACGCAGTATTTT. Filled out from reference TRBV5-1 and TRBJ2-3, the complete variable domain reads KAGVTQTPRYLIKTRGQQVTLSCSPISGHRSVSWYQQTPGQGLQFLFEYFSETQRNKGNFPGRFSGRQFSNSRSEMNVSTLELGDSALYLCASSSVSRHTQYFGPGTRLTVL.